The 21 T cell receptor beta chains below come from one sample, sequenced in a study of identical twins. TCRdb re-called the 5' RACE reads through MiXCR, storing one row per CDR3 protein. The table lists 420,000 or so distinct CDR3 sequences, roughly 18% of them singletons. Source material: naive T cells sorted from blood. These receptors came from a man aged 50 to 60 in good health.

This chain connects TRBV20-1 to TRBJ2-3; 15 bases map to TRBD2. Germline CDR1 DFQATT, CDR2 SNEGSKA (reference sequence). CDR3 size: 18 residues. Trimming removed 4 bases from V and 2 bases from J; junction bases left unmatched: 10. The CDR3 DNA reads as TGCAGTGCTACCGGGACTAGCGGGGGGAGTATCGCCACAGATACGCAGTATTTT. Amino acids: CSATGTSGGSIATDTQYF.

This clonotype was recorded many times. V is TRBV20-1 and J is TRBJ2-3, with 16 bases that match TRBD2. The CDR3 loop spans 15 amino acids. Losses at the gene ends were 6 bases for V and 5 bases for J; bases not matched to a gene: 5. Germline V CDR1 and CDR2: DFQATT, SNEGSKA (reference sequence). CDR3 DNA: TGCAGTGCCCGGGGACTAGCGGGAGGGTTAGATACGCAGTATTTT. The encoded protein is CSARGLAGGLDTQYF.

This clonotype was counted ten times or more. This sequence joins TRBV7-8 and TRBJ2-7, with TRBD2 identical over 11 bases. CDR3 size: 16 residues. J gave up 6 bases and V 4 bases, and 11 bases lay outside the gene matches. Germline CDR1 reads SGHVS; CDR2 reads FQNEAQ. The CDR3 region is CASSSPLAGGPSEQYF. DNA of the CDR3: TGTGCCAGCAGCTCCCCCCTAGCGGGAGGACCTTCCGAGCAGTACTTC. The whole variable domain, remainder taken from reference TRBV7-8 and TRBJ2-7, is GAGVSQSPRYKVAKRGQDVALRCDPISGHVSLFWYQQALGQGPEFLTYFQNEAQLDKSGLPSDRFFAERPEGSVSTLKIQRTQQEDSAVYLCASSSPLAGGPSEQYFGPGTRLTVT.

This clonotype was observed many times. The chain uses TRBV29-1 and TRBJ2-3; 12 bases map to TRBD2. V was pared by 6 bases and J by 4 bases, with 11 bases of the junction left unmatched. The CDR3 is 16 residues long. Germline-derived CDR1 and CDR2 are SQVTM and ANQGSEA. Here the CDR3 reads CSVTSGSLGLADTQYF. DNA of the CDR3: TGCAGCGTGACTAGCGGGAGTCTCGGGTTAGCAGATACGCAGTATTTT.

The rearrangement uses TRBV21-1 and TRBJ2-7; the tabulated D call, TRBD1, remains unverified against the DNA. TRBV21-1 is flagged as a pseudogene. The CDR3 is 19 amino acids. The CDR3 sequence is CASSKDRTDTRPFSYEQYF. The CDR3 DNA reads TGTGCCAGCAGCAAAGATAGGACAGACACTCGACCGTTCTCCTACGAGCAGTACTTC.

J is TRBJ2-7 and V is TRBV30, with TRBD1 as a possible D gene (5 bases). The V gene's germline CDR1 is GTSNPN and CDR2 SVGIG (reference sequence). V was pared by 1 base and J by 3 bases, with 7 bases between. The CDR3 is 12 amino acids. The CDR3 loop reads CAWSETDYEQYF. The CDR3 region has the DNA TGTGCCTGGAGTGAGACAGACTACGAGCAGTACTTC. Looking up the rest from reference TRBV30 and TRBJ2-7 gives the full variable domain: SQTIHQWPATLVQPVGSPLSLECTVEGTSNPNLYWYRQAAGRGLQLLFYSVGIGQISSEVPQNLSASRPQDRQFILSSKKLLLSDSGFYLCAWSETDYEQYFGPGTRLTVT.

The J gene is TRBJ2-3, the V gene TRBV4-2, with TRBD2 matching over 9 bases. The V gene's germline CDR1 is LGHNA and CDR2 YNFKEQ. Trimming removed 0 bases from V and 2 bases from J; junction bases left unmatched: 6. The CDR3 runs to 17 residues. CDR3 loop: CASSQDGTSSPTDTQYF. The CDR3 DNA is TGTGCCAGCAGCCAAGACGGGACTAGCAGCCCCACAGATACGCAGTATTTT.

This chain joins TRBV24-1 and TRBJ2-5; 7 nucleotides align to TRBD1. Germline V gives CDR1 KGHDR, CDR2 SFDVKD. V dropped 7 bases and J dropped 1; count of bases not matched to a gene: 2. This CDR3 spans 13 amino acids. Here the CDR3 reads CATRGQAQETQYF. CDR3 coding DNA: TGTGCCACCAGAGGACAGGCCCAAGAGACCCAGTACTTC.

This clonotype was observed many times. This sequence joins TRBV20-1 and TRBJ2-1; D uncertain. CDR1 DFQATT and CDR2 SNEGSKA come from the germline V gene (reference sequence). The CDR3 consists of 13 residues. V was shortened by 5 bases and J by 3 bases, with 11 bases between the two germline ends. The CDR3 is CSAAPAVYNEQFF. The CDR3 nucleotides read TGCAGTGCTGCACCCGCTGTCTACAATGAGCAGTTCTTC.

This clonotype occurred a few times. This chain connects TRBV29-1 to TRBJ2-3, with 12 bases that match TRBD2. The germline V gene encodes CDR1 SQVTM and CDR2 ANQGSEA. This CDR3 is 15 amino acids long. V was pared by 1 base and J by 5 bases, with 4 bases of the junction left unmatched. In nucleotides, the CDR3 is TGCAGCGTTGAAGGTCTAGCGGGAGGGATAGATACGCAGTATTTT. It is translated as CSVEGLAGGIDTQYF.

This clonotype was recorded a few times. This chain joins TRBV12-3 or TRBV12-4 and TRBJ2-1; 10 bases agree with TRBD2. The junction had 6 bases not matched to a gene; V was cut back by 2 bases and J by 8 bases. CDR3 length equals 15 residues. The CDR3 DNA is TGTGCCAGCAGTTTATGGACTAGCGGTGGCCATGAGCAGTTCTTC. Its translation is CASSLWTSGGHEQFF.

This clonotype was observed a handful of times. The chain's CDR3 is CASSFTGVGANVLTF. The DNA of the CDR3 is TGTGCCAGCAGCTTTACAGGGGTCGGGGCCAACGTCCTGACTTTC. This chain connects TRBV7-3 to TRBJ2-6, with TRBD1 identical over 7 bases. The CDR3 loop spans 15 amino acids. With V trimmed by 3 bases and J by 4 bases, 3 bases remained unmatched. In germline, CDR1 is SGHTA, CDR2 FQGTGA.

This chain uses TRBV11-2 with TRBJ1-3; D not certain. V was shortened by 0 bases and J by 0 bases, with 6 bases between the two germline ends. The CDR3 loop spans 15 amino acids. In germline, CDR1 is SGHAT, CDR2 FQNNGV. CDR3 sequence (DNA): TGTGCCAGCAGCTTAGACAGGCTCTCTGGAAACACCATATATTTT. Translation gives CASSLDRLSGNTIYF.

Here the CDR3 reads CSATRVDTQYF. The CDR3 region has the DNA TGCAGTGCGACTCGGGTAGATACGCAGTATTTT. This chain uses TRBV20-1 with TRBJ2-3, with no clear D. The CDR3 spans 11 residues. Germline V CDR1 and CDR2: DFQATT, SNEGSKA (reference sequence). Trimming shortened V by 6 bases and J by 5 bases, and 9 bases separated the two germline ends.

This clonotype was seen a few times. This chain uses TRBV12-3 or TRBV12-4 with TRBJ1-4; no definite D call. The V and J ends lost 2 bases and 8 bases respectively, with 9 bases between them. The CDR3 is 13 amino acids. CDR3 protein: CASSLRDREKLFF. CDR3 sequence (DNA): TGTGCCAGCAGTTTAAGGGATCGAGAAAAACTGTTTTTT.

This clonotype was recorded a few times. The rearrangement uses TRBV6-1 and TRBJ2-5, with unresolved D. Germline V gene data show CDR1 as MNHNS and CDR2 as SASEGT. The CDR3 loop spans 13 amino acids. V was pared by 5 bases and J by 5 bases, with 12 bases between. DNA for the CDR3: TGTGCCAGCAGTCCGGCTAGGCGGGAGACCCAGTACTTC. Translated, it gives CASSPARRETQYF.

This clonotype occurred a few times. V is TRBV20-1 and J is TRBJ2-5; D is perhaps TRBD1 (7 bases). Per germline, CDR1 DFQATT and CDR2 SNEGSKA (reference sequence). The V end was cut by 4 bases, the J end by 4 bases, with 16 bases between. The CDR3 has 14 residues. The CDR3 loop is CSANSGGMGETQYF. The CDR3 nucleotides read TGCAGTGCTAATTCAGGGGGGATGGGAGAGACCCAGTACTTC.

This clonotype has only a few counts. V gene TRBV7-8 combines with J gene TRBJ1-1, with D perhaps matching TRBD1 (6 bases). The CDR3 extends over 12 amino acids. In germline, CDR1 is SGHVS, CDR2 FQNEAQ. Trimming shortened V by 7 bases and J by 4 bases, and 10 bases separated the two germline ends. CDR3 DNA sequence: TGTGCCAGCAAGAGGGGGAGCACTGAAGCTTTCTTT. Residues: CASKRGSTEAFF.

The V gene is TRBV28, the J gene TRBJ2-1, with D maybe TRBD2 (6 bases). The germline CDR1 and CDR2 sequences are MDHEN and SYDVKM. This CDR3 is built from 16 residues. Trimming removed 2 bases at V and 6 bases at J, with 17 bases between. CDR3 region: CASSLMQVLGGNEQFF. Written as DNA, the CDR3 is TGTGCCAGCAGTTTAATGCAAGTTTTGGGGGGCAATGAGCAGTTCTTC.

The sample holds a few counts of this clonotype. CDR3 amino acids: CSARNRGSLDREQYF. The DNA for the CDR3 is TGCAGTGCTAGAAACCGCGGGAGCCTAGATCGGGAGCAGTACTTC. This rearrangement joins TRBV20-1 to TRBJ2-7; 7 nucleotides match TRBD2. Trimming took 2 bases from V and 7 from J; bases not matched to a gene: 14. The CDR3 contains 15 residues. Germline loops: CDR1 DFQATT, CDR2 SNEGSKA (reference sequence).

This clonotype was counted many times. The chain recombines TRBV25-1 with TRBJ1-4, with D tentatively TRBD1 (5 bases). The germline CDR1 and CDR2 sequences are MGHDK and SYGVNS. The CDR3 contains 14 residues. V was trimmed by 5 bases and J by 7 bases, leaving 14 bases between them. The CDR3 here is CASSRGGEGEKLFF. The CDR3 DNA follows: TGTGCCAGCAGTAGGGGCGGAGAGGGTGAAAAACTGTTTTTT. The complete variable domain, with remaining parts taken from reference TRBV25-1 and TRBJ1-4, reads EADIYQTPRYLVIGTGKKITLECSQTMGHDKMYWYQQDPGMELHLIHYSYGVNSTEKGDLSSESTVSRIRTEHFPLTLESARPSHTSQYLCASSRGGEGEKLFFGSGTQLSVL.